This is a list of T cell receptor beta chains from one sample in a study of blood T cell repertoires in COVID-19. Sequencing was performed with immunoSEQ multiplex PCR; in TCRdb, only in-frame clones are kept and a portion is missing. The profile shows approximately 250,000 clones, about nine tenths of them singletons. Specimen: peripheral blood. The receptors originated from a man in his thirties or forties with COVID-19, enrolled during active disease. The CDR3 runs from the conserved cysteine through the conserved F or W. A D gene is named only where the DNA matches it firmly. A clone size is listed for some rows: how often the clone was seen (once, few, many), or a class if it is expanded.

few	TRBJ1-4	NA	TRBV6-5	TGTGCCAGCGCACCCTACCACGCAACTAATGAAAAACTGTTTTTT	CASAPYHATNEKLFF
few	TRBJ2-2	NA	TRBV5-4	TGTGCCAGCAGCTTGGTTGGCAGGTCGGGGAAATGGTGGACCGGGGAGCTGTTTTTT	CASSLVGRSGKWWTGELFF
NA	TRBJ1-5	NA	TRBV23-1	TGCGCCAGCAGCATGGGGAGGGGTGAGCCCCAGCATTTT	CASSMGRGEPQHF
once	TRBJ2-5	NA	TRBV5-4	TGTGCCAGCAGCTTTCCGGGGGAGACCCAGTACTTC	CASSFPGETQYF
NA	TRBJ2-7	NA	TRBV5-1	TGCGCCAGCAGCTTGGGTGGCGGGGTCTACGAGCAGTACTTC	CASSLGGGVYEQYF
NA	TRBJ1-4	TRBD1	TRBV5-1	TGCGCCAGCAGCTGGGACAGGGGGCAGGTTAATGAAAAACTGTTTTTT	CASSWDRGQVNEKLFF
NA	TRBJ2-7	NA	TRBV27	TGTGCCAGCAGTTTAGTGGCAGGGCGTGAGCACGAGCAGTACTTC	CASSLVAGREHEQYF
NA	TRBJ2-2	NA	TRBV2	TGTGCCAGCGCCCGGGAGATCGGGGAGCTGTTTTTT	CASAREIGELFF
NA	TRBJ1-1	NA	TRBV25-1	TGTGCCAGCAGTGGTTCGTGGCGGCTTATGACCACTGAAGCTTTCTTT	CASSGSWRLMTTEAFF
NA	TRBJ2-5	TRBD1	TRBV5-1	TGCGCCAGCAGCAGGGGACCGGGACAGGGGGGAGAGACCCAGTACTTC	CASSRGPGQGGETQYF
NA	TRBJ2-5	NA	TRBV7-9	TGTGCCAGCAGCTTAGCACTAGCCGAGACCCAGTACTTC	CASSLALAETQYF
once	TRBJ1-5	NA	TRBV21-1	TGTGCCAGCAGCTCCCGGGACAGGGGACCCCTTAGCAATCAGCCCCAGCATTTT	CASSSRDRGPLSNQPQHF